This TCR beta chain was identified in a study of response to subunit inactivated influenza vaccine. The CDR3 is 16 residues long. The V gene end was trimmed by 7 bases and the J gene end by 0 bases; junction bases not matched to a gene: 9. Each CDR3 protein is one row after TCRdb ran MiXCR on the RT-PCR reads. The sample lists 550,000 to 650,000 distinct CDR3 sequences, roughly 12% occurring once. The sequence came from a man in his forties or fifties who received an inactivated influenza vaccine. The sample here was PBMCs from blood, taken on the day of vaccination. This chain connects TRBV12-3 or TRBV12-4 to TRBJ2-1, with 7 bases that match TRBD1. CDR3 sequence: CASIVTGAGSYNEQFF. CDR3 sequence (DNA): TGTGCCAGCATCGTCACAGGGGCCGGCTCCTACAATGAGCAGTTCTTC.